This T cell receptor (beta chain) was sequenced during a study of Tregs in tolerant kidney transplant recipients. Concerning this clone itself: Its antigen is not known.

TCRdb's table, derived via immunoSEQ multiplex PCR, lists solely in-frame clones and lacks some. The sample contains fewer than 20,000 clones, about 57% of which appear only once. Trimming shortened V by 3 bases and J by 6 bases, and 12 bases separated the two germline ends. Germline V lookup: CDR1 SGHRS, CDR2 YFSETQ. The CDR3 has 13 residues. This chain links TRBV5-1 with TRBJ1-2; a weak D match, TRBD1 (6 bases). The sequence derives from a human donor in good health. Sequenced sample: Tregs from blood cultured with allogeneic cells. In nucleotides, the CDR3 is TGCGCCAGCAGCTGGACGGACAGACATGGCTACACCTTC. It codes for CASSWTDRHGYTF. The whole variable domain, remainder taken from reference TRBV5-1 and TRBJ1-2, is KAGVTQTPRYLIKTRGQQVTLSCSPISGHRSVSWYQQTPGQGLQFLFEYFSETQRNKGNFPGRFSGRQFSNSRSEMNVSTLELGDSALYLCASSWTDRHGYTFGSGTRLTVV.